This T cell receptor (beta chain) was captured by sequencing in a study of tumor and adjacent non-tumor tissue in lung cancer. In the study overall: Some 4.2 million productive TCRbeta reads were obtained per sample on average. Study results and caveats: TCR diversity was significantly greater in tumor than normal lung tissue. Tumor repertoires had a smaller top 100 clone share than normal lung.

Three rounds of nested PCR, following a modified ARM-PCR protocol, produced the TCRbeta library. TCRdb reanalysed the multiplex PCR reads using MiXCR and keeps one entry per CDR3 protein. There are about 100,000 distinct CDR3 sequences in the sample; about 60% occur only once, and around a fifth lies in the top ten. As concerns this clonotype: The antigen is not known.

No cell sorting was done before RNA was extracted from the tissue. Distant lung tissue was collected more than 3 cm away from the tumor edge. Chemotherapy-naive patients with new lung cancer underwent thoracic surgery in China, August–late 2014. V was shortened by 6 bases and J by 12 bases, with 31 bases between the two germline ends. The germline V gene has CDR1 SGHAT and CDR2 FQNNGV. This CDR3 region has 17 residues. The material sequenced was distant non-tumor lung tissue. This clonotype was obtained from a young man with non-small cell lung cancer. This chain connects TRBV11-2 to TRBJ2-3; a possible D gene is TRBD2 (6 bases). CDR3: CASSFSRLVGPTDIQYF. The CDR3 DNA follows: TGTGCCAGCAGTTTTTCCCGACTAGTTGGGCCCACAGATATCCAGTATTTT.